What follows are 32 T cell receptor beta chains derived from one specimen sequenced in a study of cytomegalovirus exposure and HLA in healthy donors. The PCR used 60 Vbeta and 13 Jbeta primers. Sequencing used immunoSEQ multiplex PCR; TCRdb keeps in-frame clones, though not all of them. The sample includes roughly 130,000 clones, roughly 74% of them seen just once. Sequences were obtained from PBMCs. The receptors derive from a woman in her fifties or sixties in good health and CMV-seropositive.

The chain links TRBV6-1 to TRBJ1-1; no reliable D call. The CDR3 spans 13 residues. Germline CDR1 is MNHNS and CDR2 is SASEGT. The ends were cut back, 9 bases at V and 5 bases at J, with 16 bases in the middle. CDR3 sequence reads: CASTLVPGTEAFF. The CDR3 DNA follows: TGTGCCAGTACCCTCGTTCCGGGGACTGAAGCTTTCTTT.

The sample holds one count of this clone. The chain carries TRBV4-3 and TRBJ2-7, with D possibly being TRBD2 (6 bases). Germline CDR1 LGHNA, CDR2 YSLEER. V was trimmed by 3 bases and J by 2 bases, leaving 17 bases between them. The CDR3 sequence is 16 residues long. The CDR3 DNA reads as TGCGCCAGCAGCCAGGAGGCGGCGGGGTCCACCTACGAGCAGTACTTC. As protein: CASSQEAAGSTYEQYF.

The V gene is TRBV19, the J gene TRBJ2-7; D is undetermined. CDR1 is LNHDA, CDR2 SQIVND, per germline (reference sequence). The V gene lost 5 bases and the J gene lost 5 bases, with 13 bases spanning the gap. The CDR3 is made up of 13 amino acids. The CDR3 sequence is CASSFSRRDEQYF. CDR3 coding DNA: TGTGCCAGTAGTTTCTCGAGACGGGACGAGCAGTACTTC.

This clone was detected only a few times. The chain links TRBV6-6 to TRBJ2-5; D may be TRBD2 (5 bases). The length of the CDR3 is 13 residues. The germline V gene has CDR1 MNHNY and CDR2 SVGAGI (reference sequence). V lost 6 bases and J 2 bases, leaving 10 bases between the germline ends. The CDR3: CASRPPGQETQYF. Here the CDR3 DNA reads TGTGCCAGCAGGCCTCCGGGGCAAGAGACCCAGTACTTC.

The chain couples TRBV7-2 to TRBJ1-5, with unresolved D. Per germline, CDR1 SGHTA and CDR2 FQGNSA. The CDR3 loop spans 13 amino acids. Trimming left V 1 base short and J 4 bases short, with 5 bases between. The CDR3 region is CASSLEQNQPQHF. CDR3 nucleotides: TGTGCCAGCAGCTTAGAACAAAATCAGCCCCAGCATTTT.

This chain links TRBV7-9 with TRBJ1-6; perhaps TRBD1 as D (5 bases). Germline V lookup: CDR1 SEHNR, CDR2 FQNEAQ (reference sequence). Trimming took 5 bases from V and 7 from J, leaving 15 bases between them. This CDR3 region has 15 residues. The CDR3 DNA reads as TGTGCCAGCAGCCGGGCCTCAGGGTTAAATTCACCCCTCCACTTT. Its translation: CASSRASGLNSPLHF.

The V call is TRBV5-1, the J call TRBJ1-1; the D gene is possibly TRBD1 (5 bases). Germline V gene data show CDR1 as SGHRS and CDR2 as YFSETQ. V was pared by 3 bases and J by 6 bases, with 6 bases between. This CDR3 is 11 amino acids long. The DNA for the CDR3 is TGCGCCAGCAGCTGGGGGGCTGAAGCTTTCTTT. Its translation is CASSWGAEAFF. Full variable domain (missing parts from reference TRBV5-1 and TRBJ1-1): KAGVTQTPRYLIKTRGQQVTLSCSPISGHRSVSWYQQTPGQGLQFLFEYFSETQRNKGNFPGRFSGRQFSNSRSEMNVSTLELGDSALYLCASSWGAEAFFGQGTRLTVV.

A remark on this clone: This specimen includes other DNA sequences encoding the same CDR3. The gene calls are TRBV11-3 and TRBJ2-5, with 9 bases fitting TRBD1. The germline V gene encodes CDR1 SGHNT and CDR2 YENEEA. J gave up 3 bases and V 5 bases, and 4 bases lay outside the gene matches. The CDR3 length is 14 residues. Here the CDR3 reads CASSARTGEETQYF. The CDR3 region has the DNA TGTGCCAGCAGCGCACGGACAGGGGAAGAGACCCAGTACTTC.

The chain employs TRBV6-1 and TRBJ1-6; D might be TRBD1 (5 bases). The germline V and J ends were trimmed by 3 bases and 8 bases, with 14 bases remaining between them. Germline CDR1 MNHNS, CDR2 SASEGT. The CDR3 is 15 residues long. CDR3 coding DNA: TGTGCCAGCAGTGACCCAGGGAGGGGACATTCACCCCTCCACTTT. As protein: CASSDPGRGHSPLHF.

This chain uses TRBV7-2 with TRBJ2-4, with 8 bases identical to TRBD1. In germline, CDR1 is SGHTA, CDR2 FQGNSA. With 4 bases clipped from V and 6 bases from J, the junction kept 2 bases outside the gene matches. CDR3 length equals 13 residues. The CDR3 loop reads CASSSGQANIQYF. CDR3 in DNA: TGTGCCAGCAGCTCGGGACAGGCAAACATTCAGTACTTC.

The V call is TRBV5-1, the J call TRBJ2-3; TRBD1 aligns across 9 bases. This CDR3 spans 15 amino acids. CDR1 and CDR2 from the germline V gene are SGHRS and YFSETQ. Trimming at V came to 4 bases and at J to 5 bases, leaving 8 bases not matched to a gene. The CDR3 DNA reads TGCGCCAGCAGCACCCCGGGACAGGGAAGAGATACGCAGTATTTT. Encoded protein: CASSTPGQGRDTQYF.

The V and J genes are TRBV18 and TRBJ2-5; 8 bases line up with TRBD2. Germline V gives CDR1 KGHSH, CDR2 LQKENI. The CDR3 has 14 residues. The ends lost 3 bases at V and 5 bases at J; junction bases unmatched: 5. In nucleotides, the CDR3 is TGTGCCAGCTCACCTAGGACTAGCAGCGAGACCCAGTACTTC. Translating gives CASSPRTSSETQYF.

A few counts support this clone. The J gene is TRBJ2-2, the V gene TRBV6-1; 7 nucleotides agree with TRBD1. CDR1 and CDR2 (germline): MNHNS, SASEGT. The CDR3 runs 16 residues. V trimming: 4 bases; J trimming: 1 base; junction bases outside the gene matches: 6. CDR3 sequence reads: CASSVQQGWNTGELFF. In nucleotides, the CDR3 is TGTGCCAGCAGTGTTCAACAGGGGTGGAACACCGGGGAGCTGTTTTTT.

The J gene is TRBJ2-3, the V gene TRBV2, with TRBD1 matching 8 bases. Germline V gene sequence: CDR1 SNHLY, CDR2 FYNNEI. The CDR3 spans 14 residues. Trimming cost V 8 bases and J 1 base; bases outside gene matches: 5. The chain's CDR3 is CASADRDGTDTQYF. The CDR3 nucleotides read TGTGCCAGCGCGGACAGGGATGGCACAGATACGCAGTATTTT.

For the CDR3, the DNA is TGTGCCAGCCACGGACAGATGAACACTGAAGCTTTCTTT. Residues: CASHGQMNTEAFF. This rearrangement joins TRBV19 to TRBJ1-1, with D tentatively TRBD1 (6 bases). V lost 9 bases, J lost 0 bases, and 11 bases lay in between. Germline V CDR1 and CDR2: LNHDA, SQIVND (reference sequence). This CDR3 contains 13 residues.

The chain joins TRBV5-4 to TRBJ2-1; 9 bases match TRBD2. There are 15 residues in the CDR3. CDR1 and CDR2 from the germline V gene are SGHNT and YYREEE (reference sequence). V lost 4 bases, J lost 8 bases, and 10 bases stayed unmatched. DNA for the CDR3: TGTGCCAGCAGCCCCCTGGCGGGGGGGTTCGATGAGCAGTTCTTC. Translating it yields CASSPLAGGFDEQFF. Filled out from reference TRBV5-4 and TRBJ2-1, the complete variable domain reads ETGVTQSPTHLIKTRGQQVTLRCSSQSGHNTVSWYQQALGQGPQFIFQYYREEENGRGNFPPRFSGLQFPNYSSELNVNALELDDSALYLCASSPLAGGFDEQFFGPGTRLTVL.

The chain recombines TRBV6-5 with TRBJ2-1; the D is unclear. The germline V gene has CDR1 MNHEY and CDR2 SVGAGI. V was pared by 0 bases and J by 6 bases, with 6 bases between. This CDR3 is built from 13 residues. CDR3 sequence reads: CASSYSPGNEQFF. In nucleotides, the CDR3 is TGTGCCAGCAGTTACTCCCCAGGCAATGAGCAGTTCTTC.

The chain couples TRBV2 to TRBJ1-1; perhaps TRBD1 as D (5 bases). V gave up 4 bases and J gave up 6 bases, with 18 bases separating them. Germline values: CDR1 SNHLY, CDR2 FYNNEI. CDR3 length equals 15 residues. The CDR3 sequence: CASSASPGLGAEAFF. In DNA, the CDR3 is TGTGCCAGCAGTGCAAGCCCCGGATTAGGGGCTGAAGCTTTCTTT.

The chain recombines TRBV7-2 with TRBJ2-3; D is perhaps TRBD2 (5 bases). Trimming cost V 2 bases and J 1 base, with 13 bases left between them. The CDR3 totals 16 residues. Germline assignment: CDR1 SGHTA and CDR2 FQGNSA. The CDR3 loop is CASSLKRNGGTDTQYF. As DNA, the CDR3 is TGTGCCAGCAGCTTAAAGCGGAATGGGGGCACAGATACGCAGTATTTT. The full variable domain, completed using reference TRBV7-2 and TRBJ2-3, is GAGVSQSPSNKVTEKGKDVELRCDPISGHTALYWYRQSLGQGLEFLIYFQGNSAPDKSGLPSDRFSAERTGGSVSTLTIQRTQQEDSAVYLCASSLKRNGGTDTQYFGPGTRLTVL.

In this sample, this clone is medium-sized (0.01 to 0.1%). J is TRBJ2-1 and V is TRBV9; TRBD1 matches at 10 bases. The germline gives CDR1 SGDLS, CDR2 YYNGEE. The CDR3 has 15 residues. V lost 3 bases to trimming and J lost 3 bases; unmatched junction nucleotides: 3. CDR3 nucleotide sequence: TGTGCCAGCAGCGAGTGGGACAGGGGCTACAATGAGCAGTTCTTC. Translated: CASSEWDRGYNEQFF.

The chain employs TRBV6-1 and TRBJ2-7; D possibly corresponds to TRBD1 (5 bases). V was cut by 7 bases and J by 5 bases, with 15 bases left in between. CDR1 and CDR2 (germline): MNHNS, SASEGT. The CDR3 loop spans 13 amino acids. The CDR3 reads CASILGRVDEQYF. CDR3 nucleotides: TGTGCCAGCATATTGGGCAGGGTGGACGAGCAGTACTTC.

This sequence joins TRBV7-9 and TRBJ2-7; possibly TRBD1 for D (6 bases). V dropped 5 bases and J dropped 2 bases, with 16 bases sitting between them. In germline, CDR1 is SEHNR, CDR2 FQNEAQ (reference sequence). This CDR3 comprises 15 residues. The CDR3 DNA sequence: TGTGCCAGCAGCGGGACAAACTCAGGGACCTACGAGCAGTACTTC. Translating it yields CASSGTNSGTYEQYF.

By its share, this clone is medium-sized (0.01 to 0.1%). This sequence joins TRBV6-4 and TRBJ2-3; 8 nucleotides line up with TRBD2. In germline, CDR1 is MRHNA, CDR2 SNTAGT. After removal of 0 bases from V and 1 base from J, the junction contained 0 bases not matched to a gene. This CDR3 contains 15 residues. The CDR3 DNA reads TGTGCCAGCAGTGACTCTAGCGGGGGCACAGATACGCAGTATTTT. This translates into CASSDSSGGTDTQYF.

The table lists this clone with a few counts. The J gene is TRBJ2-7, the V gene TRBV10-2; 7 bases map to TRBD1. V lost 7 bases to trimming and J lost 4 bases; unmatched junction nucleotides: 1. In germline, CDR1 is WSHSY, CDR2 SAAADI. The CDR3 is 11 amino acids. CDR3 protein: CASKQGYEQYF. The CDR3 DNA reads TGCGCCAGCAAACAGGGGTACGAGCAGTACTTC.

The chain has TRBV10-3 and TRBJ1-5, with D possibly being TRBD1 (6 bases). V lost 4 bases to trimming and J lost 3 bases, with 16 bases between them. This CDR3 comprises 16 residues. Germline-derived CDR1 and CDR2 are ENHRY and SYGVKD. CDR3 sequence: CAISGGGDFLNQPQHF. CDR3 coding DNA: TGTGCCATCAGTGGAGGGGGGGATTTCCTCAATCAGCCCCAGCATTTT.

The gene calls are TRBV19 and TRBJ1-4; 8 nucleotides match TRBD1. This CDR3 region has 13 residues. V was clipped by 6 bases and J by 6 bases; unmatched bases: 3. Per germline, CDR1 LNHDA and CDR2 SQIVND (reference sequence). DNA for the CDR3: TGTGCCAGTAGCCAGGGGGCTGATGAAAAACTGTTTTTT. Amino acid sequence: CASSQGADEKLFF.

This rearrangement joins TRBV5-1 to TRBJ2-3, with a weak D call TRBD1 (5 bases). V dropped 4 bases and J dropped 4 bases, with 16 bases sitting between them. Looked up from germline, CDR1 is SGHRS and CDR2 is YFSETQ. The CDR3 loop spans 15 amino acids. CDR3 sequence reads: CASSPRADGADTQYF. CDR3 bases: TGCGCCAGCAGCCCCAGGGCCGACGGAGCAGATACGCAGTATTTT.

V is TRBV10-3 and J is TRBJ1-4, with D maybe TRBD1 (5 bases). Germline V gene lookup returns CDR1 ENHRY and CDR2 SYGVKD. Deletions cut 5 bases from V and 1 base from J, with 8 bases between. The CDR3 consists of 14 residues. CDR3 amino acids: CAISSRGTNEKLFF. The CDR3, as DNA: TGTGCCATCAGTTCAAGGGGAACTAATGAAAAACTGTTTTTT.

This clone was picked up one time. The chain employs TRBV6-5 and TRBJ2-1, with D possibly matching TRBD1 (6 bases). Germline V lookup: CDR1 MNHEY, CDR2 SVGAGI. The CDR3 loop spans 13 amino acids. Trimming took off 5 bases at V and 7 bases at J, with 12 bases between the two ends. In DNA, the CDR3 is TGTGCCAGCAGTCAAGGACAGCTTAATGAGCAGTTCTTC. Translating it yields CASSQGQLNEQFF.

This chain joins TRBV2 and TRBJ1-6; the D is unclear. Germline lookup yields CDR1 SNHLY and CDR2 FYNNEI. The CDR3 is 15 amino acids. Trimming shortened V by 2 bases and J by 4 bases, and 9 bases separated the two germline ends. The DNA for the CDR3 is TGTGCCAGCAGTGAAATTACAGTTTATAATTCACCCCTCCACTTT. This encodes CASSEITVYNSPLHF. The whole variable domain, remainder taken from reference TRBV2 and TRBJ1-6, is EPEVTQTPSHQVTQMGQEVILRCVPISNHLYFYWYRQILGQKVEFLVSFYNNEISEKSEIFDDQFSVERPDGSNFTLKIRSTKLEDSAMYFCASSEITVYNSPLHFGNGTRLTVT.

The V and J genes are TRBV6-6 and TRBJ1-4; no clear D. V lost 4 bases and J 5 bases, leaving 11 bases between the germline ends. CDR1 is MNHNY, CDR2 SVGAGI, per germline (reference sequence). The CDR3 is made up of 14 amino acids. The CDR3 bases are TGTGCCAGCAGTTCTACAGTAAAAAATGAAAAACTGTTTTTT. It encodes CASSSTVKNEKLFF.

J is TRBJ2-3 and V is TRBV27, with TRBD1 matching 7 bases. Germline V CDR1 and CDR2: MNHEY, SMNVEV (reference sequence). This CDR3 comprises 9 residues. CDR3 coding DNA: TGTGAGGGGGCTCATACGCAGTATTTT. Protein product: CEGAHTQYF.